This T cell receptor beta chain was profiled in a study of cytomegalovirus exposure and HLA in healthy donors. It was with 60 Vbeta and 13 Jbeta primers that the PCR ran. Generated by immunoSEQ multiplex PCR, the TCRdb table keeps only in-frame clones and is missing some. Of about 200,000 clones listed, around 77% were seen once; the top ten hold 2.5% to 3.5%. Study-wide points: Using the classifier, cytomegalovirus status was reportedly diagnosed with high specificity and sensitivity. TCR beta chain V- and J-gene trimming was linked, in a later analysis, to a missense variant in DCLRE1C.

Trimming left V 3 bases short and J 0 bases short, with 3 bases between. The length of the CDR3 is 14 residues. Germline CDR1 reads LNHDA; CDR2 reads SQIVND (reference sequence). At collection, donors were nominally healthy, but unrecorded immune exposures were probable. On this clone itself: Antigen specificity is unknown.

The clonotype comes from a woman aged 25-40 years in good health and CMV-seronegative. Sequencing was done on a sample of PBMCs. The J gene is TRBJ1-6, the V gene TRBV19, with unresolved D. The CDR3 bases are TGTGCCAGTAGTATCAGCTCCTATAATTCACCCCTCCACTTT. Residues: CASSISSYNSPLHF.